The 7 T cell receptor beta chains below were found in one sample sequenced in a study of response to subunit inactivated influenza vaccine (dated by TCRdb to 2017 to 2018). Library creation used RT-PCR. The instrument given in TCRdb is Illumina HiSeq 2500. TCRdb itself trimmed the public reads at Q25 with fastp, ran MiXCR and retained productive beta chains. Entries are consolidated by CDR3 protein sequence, retaining the most common genes and DNA. This sample holds approximately 200,000 distinct CDR3 sequences; around an eighth were observed only once. The ten largest account for about 25% of the sample. Sequenced here: CD8+ T cells sorted from PBMCs, sampled around 5 days after vaccination. The receptors were sampled from a man aged 50-59 years who received an inactivated influenza vaccine. Donor details come from another sample of the same person, matched by shared clones.

The chain combines TRBV7-9 with TRBJ2-1; D may be TRBD1 (6 bases). V lost 1 base and J lost 7, with 20 bases in between. CDR1 is SEHNR and CDR2 is FQNEAQ in the germline V gene (reference sequence). The CDR3 runs 17 residues. Here the CDR3 reads CASSLGGPGTPTNEQFF. The CDR3 bases are TGTGCCAGCAGCTTAGGGGGCCCCGGGACACCGACTAATGAGCAGTTCTTC.

The chain joins TRBV4-3 to TRBJ2-1, with 11 bases identical to TRBD2. Trimming took 0 bases from V and 0 from J; bases not matched to a gene: 1. This CDR3 has 17 amino acids. Germline lookup yields CDR1 LGHNA and CDR2 YSLEER. The CDR3 loop reads CASSQETSGSSYNEQFF. The DNA for the CDR3 is TGCGCCAGCAGCCAAGAAACTAGCGGGAGCTCCTACAATGAGCAGTTCTTC.

This clonotype came up a few times. The chain carries TRBV7-6 and TRBJ1-4; TRBD1 is a possible D gene (6 bases). The CDR3 spans 17 residues. Between the trimmed V and J ends, which lost 3 bases and 5 bases, there was a span of 19 bases. CDR1 is SGHVS, CDR2 FNYEAQ, per germline. The CDR3 coding sequence is TGTGCCAGCAGCTTTAGCTGGGGGCGGCTCCCCAATGAAAAACTGTTTTTT. It yields the protein CASSFSWGRLPNEKLFF.

CDR3 residues: CASSLLTGEQYF. The CDR3 DNA reads as TGTGCCAGCAGCCTGCTTACAGGGGAGCAGTACTTC. The V and J genes are TRBV27 and TRBJ2-7; D possibly corresponds to TRBD1 (6 bases). The CDR3 is made up of 12 amino acids. Per germline, CDR1 MNHEY and CDR2 SMNVEV (reference sequence). V dropped 6 bases and J dropped 7 bases, with 13 bases sitting between them.

This chain joins TRBV7-9 and TRBJ1-1; the D is unclear. CDR1 SEHNR and CDR2 FQNEAQ come from the germline V gene (reference sequence). CDR3 length: 12 amino acids. V lost 5 bases, J lost 4 bases, and 8 bases lay in between. CDR3 sequence (DNA): TGTGCCAGCAGCCTTCGATTCACTGAAGCTTTCTTT. Translating gives CASSLRFTEAFF.

The V gene is TRBV15, the J gene TRBJ2-1, with TRBD2 matching 7 bases. The V gene's germline CDR1 is LNHNV and CDR2 YYDKDF (reference sequence). This CDR3 spans 16 amino acids. V lost 5 bases, J lost 7 bases, and 14 bases stayed unmatched. CDR3 DNA sequence: TGTGCCACCAGCGGGAGCGGGGAGGGCCGGGTGAATGAGCAGTTCTTC. Translating it yields CATSGSGEGRVNEQFF. The variable domain in full, with the rest retrieved from reference TRBV15 and TRBJ2-1, is DAMVIQNPRYQVTQFGKPVTLSCSQTLNHNVMYWYQQKSSQAPKLLFHYYDKDFNNEADTPDNFQSRRPNTSFCFLDIRSPGLGDTAMYLCATSGSGEGRVNEQFFGPGTRLTVL.

This clonotype appeared many times. The V and J genes are TRBV30 and TRBJ1-2, with 7 bases that match TRBD1. Losses at the gene ends were 8 bases for V and 8 bases for J; bases not matched to a gene: 8. Germline V gives CDR1 GTSNPN, CDR2 SVGIG (reference sequence). This CDR3 spans 11 amino acids. CDR3 in amino acids: CAKGAEAGYTF. Written as DNA, the CDR3 is TGTGCCAAGGGGGCAGAAGCGGGCTACACCTTC.